Reported below is one T cell receptor (beta chain). Its cognate antigen is unknown. Each CDR3 protein is one row after TCRdb ran MiXCR on the 5' RACE reads. The sample carries tens of thousands of distinct CDR3 sequences, over 13% recorded once. This specimen comes from a study of T-cell memory formation after mild COVID-19. Points from the study as a whole: Detection of some responders pre-infection suggested pre-existing cross-reactive memory T cells participated.

V shed 4 bases and J shed 1 base, with 25 bases lying between them. This CDR3 is built from 20 residues. Looked up from germline, CDR1 is SGHAT and CDR2 is FQNNGV. The receptor was isolated from a man between 18 and 35 years old who had mild COVID-19 (a few samples of this study predate the infection). Cell type and time point are not known. Sequenced: PBMCs or a T cell subset sorted from them (not recorded which). This chain links TRBV11-2 with TRBJ2-2; D is possibly TRBD1 or TRBD2 (5 bases each). The CDR3 is CASSSPRDPSREQNTGELFF. CDR3 DNA: TGTGCCAGCAGCTCCCCGAGGGACCCTAGCCGGGAACAGAACACCGGGGAGCTGTTTTTT.